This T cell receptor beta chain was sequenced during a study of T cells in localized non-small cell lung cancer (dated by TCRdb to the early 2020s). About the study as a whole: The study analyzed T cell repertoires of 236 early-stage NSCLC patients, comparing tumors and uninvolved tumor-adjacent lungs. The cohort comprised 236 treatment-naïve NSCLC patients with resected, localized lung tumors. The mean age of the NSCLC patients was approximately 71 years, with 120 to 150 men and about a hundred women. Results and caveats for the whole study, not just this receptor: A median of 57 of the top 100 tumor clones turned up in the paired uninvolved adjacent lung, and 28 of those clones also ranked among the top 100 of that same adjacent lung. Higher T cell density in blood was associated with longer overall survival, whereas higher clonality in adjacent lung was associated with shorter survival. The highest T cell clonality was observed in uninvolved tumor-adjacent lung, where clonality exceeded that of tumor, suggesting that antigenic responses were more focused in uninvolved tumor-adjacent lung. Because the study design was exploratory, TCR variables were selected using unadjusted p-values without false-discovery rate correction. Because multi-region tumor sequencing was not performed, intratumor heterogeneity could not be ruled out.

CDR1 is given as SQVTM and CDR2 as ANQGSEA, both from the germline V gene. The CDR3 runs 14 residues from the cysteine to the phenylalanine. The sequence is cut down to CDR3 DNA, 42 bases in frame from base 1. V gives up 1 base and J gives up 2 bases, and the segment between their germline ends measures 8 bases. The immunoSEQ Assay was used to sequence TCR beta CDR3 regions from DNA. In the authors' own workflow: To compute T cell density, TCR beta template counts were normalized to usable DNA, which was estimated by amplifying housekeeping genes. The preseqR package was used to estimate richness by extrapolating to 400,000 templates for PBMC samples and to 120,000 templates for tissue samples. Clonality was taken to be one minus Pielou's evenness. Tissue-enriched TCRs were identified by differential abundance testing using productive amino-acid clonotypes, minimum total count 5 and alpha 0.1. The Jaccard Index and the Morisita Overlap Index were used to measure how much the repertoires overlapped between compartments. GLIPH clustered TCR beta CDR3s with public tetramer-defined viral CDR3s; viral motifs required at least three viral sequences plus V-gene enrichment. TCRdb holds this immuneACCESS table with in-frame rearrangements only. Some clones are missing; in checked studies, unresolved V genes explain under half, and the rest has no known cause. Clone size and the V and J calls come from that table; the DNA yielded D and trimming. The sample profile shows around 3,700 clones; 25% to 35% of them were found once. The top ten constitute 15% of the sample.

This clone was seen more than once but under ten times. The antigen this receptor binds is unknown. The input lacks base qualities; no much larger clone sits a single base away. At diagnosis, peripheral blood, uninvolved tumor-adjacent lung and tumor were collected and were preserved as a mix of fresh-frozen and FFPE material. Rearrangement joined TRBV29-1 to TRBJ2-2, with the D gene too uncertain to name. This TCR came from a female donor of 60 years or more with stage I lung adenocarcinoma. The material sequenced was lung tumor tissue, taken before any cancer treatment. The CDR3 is CSVEAQYNTGELFF. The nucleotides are TGCAGCGTTGAAGCACAGTACAACACCGGGGAGCTGTTTTTT.